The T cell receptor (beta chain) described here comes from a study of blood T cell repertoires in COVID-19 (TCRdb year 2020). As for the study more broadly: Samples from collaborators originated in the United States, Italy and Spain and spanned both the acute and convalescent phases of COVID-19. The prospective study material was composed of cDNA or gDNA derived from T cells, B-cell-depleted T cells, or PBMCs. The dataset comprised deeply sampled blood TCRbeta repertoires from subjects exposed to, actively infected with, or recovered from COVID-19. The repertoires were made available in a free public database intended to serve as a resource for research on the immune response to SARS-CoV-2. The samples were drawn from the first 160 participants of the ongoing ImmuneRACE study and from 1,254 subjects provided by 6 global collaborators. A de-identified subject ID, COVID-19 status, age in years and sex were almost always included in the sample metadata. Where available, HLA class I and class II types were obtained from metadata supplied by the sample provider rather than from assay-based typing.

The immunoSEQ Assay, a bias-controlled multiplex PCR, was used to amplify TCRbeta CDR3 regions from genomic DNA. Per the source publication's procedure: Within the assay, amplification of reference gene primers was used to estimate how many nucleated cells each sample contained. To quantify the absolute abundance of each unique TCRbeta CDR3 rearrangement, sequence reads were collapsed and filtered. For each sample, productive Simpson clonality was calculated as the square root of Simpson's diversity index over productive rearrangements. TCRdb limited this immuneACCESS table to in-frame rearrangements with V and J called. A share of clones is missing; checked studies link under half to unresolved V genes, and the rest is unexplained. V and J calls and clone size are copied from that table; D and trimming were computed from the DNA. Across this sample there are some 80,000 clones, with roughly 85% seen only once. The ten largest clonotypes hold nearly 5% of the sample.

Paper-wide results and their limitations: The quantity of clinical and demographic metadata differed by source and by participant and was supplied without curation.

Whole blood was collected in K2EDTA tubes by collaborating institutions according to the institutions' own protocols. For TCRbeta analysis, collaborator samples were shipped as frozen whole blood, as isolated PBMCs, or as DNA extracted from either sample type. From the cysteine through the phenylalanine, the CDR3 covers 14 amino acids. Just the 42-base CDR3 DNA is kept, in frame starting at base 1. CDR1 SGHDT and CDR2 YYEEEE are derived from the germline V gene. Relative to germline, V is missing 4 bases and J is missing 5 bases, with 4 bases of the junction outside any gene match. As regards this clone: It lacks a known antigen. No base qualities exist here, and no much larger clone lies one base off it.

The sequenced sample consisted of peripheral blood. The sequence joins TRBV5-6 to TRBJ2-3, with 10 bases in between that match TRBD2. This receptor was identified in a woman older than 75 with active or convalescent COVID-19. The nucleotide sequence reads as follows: TGTGCCAGCAGCGGGACTAGCGAGGGAGATACGCAGTATTTT. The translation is CASSGTSEGDTQYF.